The TCR beta chain described here comes from a study of shared clonotypes between healthy human individuals. The trim removed 5 bases at V and 2 bases at J, leaving 4 bases unmatched. The CDR3 has 15 residues. Germline CDR1 is SGHVS and CDR2 is FNYEAQ. Here immunoSEQ multiplex PCR was the method, and the copy in TCRdb shows in-frame clones only, minus some. This table has about 2.4 million clones, roughly 93% appearing once. The source material was naive CD4+ T cells from PBMCs. This sample's subset: CD45RA+ positively selected. The receptor's source is a man aged 18 to 30 in good health. Some clones in this sample may be carry-over from other donors' samples. J is TRBJ2-7 and V is TRBV7-6, with 12 bases matching TRBD2. For the CDR3, the DNA is TGTGCCAGCAGCAATCTAGCGGGAGGGACCTACGAGCAGTACTTC. Translated, it gives CASSNLAGGTYEQYF.